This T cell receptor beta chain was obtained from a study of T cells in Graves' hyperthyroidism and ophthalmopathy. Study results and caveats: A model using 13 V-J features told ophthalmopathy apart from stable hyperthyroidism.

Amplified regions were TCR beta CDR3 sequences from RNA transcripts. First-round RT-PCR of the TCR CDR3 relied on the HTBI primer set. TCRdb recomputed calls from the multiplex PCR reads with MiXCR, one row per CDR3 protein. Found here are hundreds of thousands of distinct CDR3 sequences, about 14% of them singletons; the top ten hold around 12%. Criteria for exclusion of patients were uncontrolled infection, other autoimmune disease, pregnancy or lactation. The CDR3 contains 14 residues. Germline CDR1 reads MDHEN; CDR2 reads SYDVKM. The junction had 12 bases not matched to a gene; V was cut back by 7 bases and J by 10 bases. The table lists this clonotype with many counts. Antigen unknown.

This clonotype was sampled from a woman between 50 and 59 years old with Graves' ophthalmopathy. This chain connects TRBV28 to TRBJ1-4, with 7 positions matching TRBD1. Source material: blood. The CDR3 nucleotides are TGTGCCAGCATTTCTAAGGGGGCTGGTGCAAAACTGTTTTTT. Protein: CASISKGAGAKLFF.